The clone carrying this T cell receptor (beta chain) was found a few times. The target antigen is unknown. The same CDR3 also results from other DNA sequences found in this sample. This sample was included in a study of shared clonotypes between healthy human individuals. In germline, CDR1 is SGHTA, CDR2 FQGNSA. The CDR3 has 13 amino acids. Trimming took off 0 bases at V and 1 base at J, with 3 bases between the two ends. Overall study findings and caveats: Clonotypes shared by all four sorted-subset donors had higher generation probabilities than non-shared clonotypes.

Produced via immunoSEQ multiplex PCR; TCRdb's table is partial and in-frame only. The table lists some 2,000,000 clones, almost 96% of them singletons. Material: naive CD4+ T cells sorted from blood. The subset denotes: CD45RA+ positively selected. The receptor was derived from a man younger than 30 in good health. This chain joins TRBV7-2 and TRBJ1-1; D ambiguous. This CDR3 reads CASSLAGNTEAFF. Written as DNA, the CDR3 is TGTGCCAGCAGCTTAGCAGGGAACACTGAAGCTTTCTTT.